Given below is one T cell receptor beta chain in context. Seattle researchers signed up patients amid active infection and tracked them longitudinally. CDR3 length equals 16 residues. Per germline, CDR1 SGDLS and CDR2 YYNGEE. V lost 1 base to trimming and J lost 6 bases, with 16 bases between them. These data originate in a study of blood T cell repertoires in COVID-19. About the research overall: Samples taken during acute and convalescent COVID-19 were collected in the United States, Italy and Spain. The analysed material was cDNA or gDNA that came from T cells, B-cell-depleted T cells, or PBMCs.

Original data processing: Quantification of nucleated cells was approximated via reference gene primer amplification. Assay: immunoSEQ multiplex PCR; the TCRdb copy retains only in-frame clones and omits some. V, J and clone size are taken as reported in that table, and D and trimming were inferred from the DNA itself. Of about 200,000 clones detected, 85% to 95% appear once; the ten largest clones hold approximately 0.69%. Source material: peripheral blood. The source of this sequence is a man aged 25 to 40 with COVID-19, enrolled during active disease. The rearrangement joins TRBV9 to TRBJ1-4; D not resolved. The CDR3 region is CASSVSQSAVHEKLFF. The CDR3 region has the DNA TGTGCCAGCAGCGTATCCCAATCGGCGGTTCATGAAAAACTGTTTTTT.